This T cell receptor (beta chain) was identified during a study of vaccination and CD4 T cells after COVID-19. General observations from the study: Median SARS-CoV-2-reactive clonotype numbers rose nonsignificantly, about 20 to 38.

V trimming: 2 bases; J trimming: 0 bases; junction bases outside the gene matches: 12. CDR3 length equals 20 residues. Germline V gene data show CDR1 as WNHNN and CDR2 as SYGVQD (reference sequence). Comment on this clonotype: Its antigen is undetermined.

Cultured CD4+ T cell DNA underwent sequencing with the Oncomine TCR Beta short-read assay. From the PCR reads, TCRdb called clonotypes with MiXCR, one entry per CDR3 protein. The sample has about 10,000 distinct CDR3 sequences, just under 75% seen once; the top ten hold roughly 9.1%. Documented treatment: roughly 10-day PBMC culture with coronavirus spike peptide pools or control peptides (ViraFEST assay). After expanding antigen-specific T cells with peptide pools, ViraFEST sequenced their TCRs. This chain links TRBV10-1 with TRBJ2-1; 11 positions match TRBD2. The sample comprised CD4+ T cells from blood, cultured in vitro. The source is a human donor who had recovered from COVID-19. CDR3 amino acids: CASSEGTGTSGFHSYNEQFF. CDR3 bases: TGCGCCAGCAGTGAGGGGACCGGGACTAGCGGATTCCACTCCTACAATGAGCAGTTCTTC.